This T cell receptor (beta chain) was obtained from a study of blood T cell repertoires in COVID-19. As for the study in general: COVID-19 samples, acute and convalescent, were from the United States, Italy and Spain. In each case, the material was cDNA or gDNA derived from T cells, B-cell-depleted T cells, or PBMCs.

Authors' data handling: Reference gene primer amplification in the assay estimated nucleated cell counts. Sequencing was performed with immunoSEQ multiplex PCR; in TCRdb, only in-frame clones are kept and a portion is missing. V and J calls and clone size are those listed in that table; D and trimming were worked out from the DNA. The sample includes about 120,000 clones, over 75% of them seen just once. CDR1 and CDR2 from the germline V gene are MDHEN and SYDVKM. V dropped 4 bases and J dropped 0; count of bases not matched to a gene: 7. This CDR3 is 16 amino acids long. The TCR originated in a man between 70 and 80 years old with active or convalescent COVID-19. The specimen was peripheral blood. The chain recombines TRBV28 with TRBJ2-7; TRBD2 matches at 9 bases. Written as DNA, the CDR3 is TGTGCCAGCAGTTCCCCAGCGGGAGGCCACTCCTACGAGCAGTACTTC. Translation gives CASSSPAGGHSYEQYF.